Listed below are T cell receptor beta chains from one sample, sequenced in a study of shared clonotypes between healthy human individuals. Data came from immunoSEQ multiplex PCR; TCRdb stores just in-frame clones and leaves some out. Among roughly 850,000 clones listed, around 96% were seen once. The sample taken for sequencing was naive CD8+ T cells sorted from blood. Every receptor here comes from a man aged 25 to 45 in good health. Both conserved end residues are part of each CDR3. A D gene is named only where the DNA matches it firmly. The size entry is marked missing in some rows and otherwise reads once, few, many or a size class.

V: TRBV27
D: .
J: TRBJ2-3
size: .
DNA: TGTGCCAGCAGCCCCCAAGCCGACACAGATACGCAGTATTTT
CDR3: CASSPQADTDTQYF

V: TRBV5-8
D: TRBD1
J: TRBJ1-1
size: .
DNA: TGTGCCAGCAGCTTCTACAGGGGTTCGGGTGGAGCTTTCTTT
CDR3: CASSFYRGSGGAFF

V: TRBV27
D: TRBD1
J: TRBJ2-3
size: once
DNA: TGTGCCAGCAGTTTGTCAGGGGGCTTGAGGACAGATACGCAGTATTTT
CDR3: CASSLSGGLRTDTQYF

V: TRBV5-5
D: TRBD2
J: TRBJ2-7
size: .
DNA: TGTGCCAGCAGCCTCCGGGGGGTCGGTTTGGACGAGCAGTACTTC
CDR3: CASSLRGVGLDEQYF

V: TRBV10-2
D: TRBD2
J: TRBJ2-7
size: .
DNA: TGCGCCAGCGCGTCTAGCGGGAGCTTCTACGAGCAGTACTTC
CDR3: CASASSGSFYEQYF

V: TRBV7-6
D: .
J: TRBJ2-7
size: once
DNA: TGTGCCAGCAGCCACGGTCTGGGGTACGAGCAGTACTTC
CDR3: CASSHGLGYEQYF

V: TRBV28
D: TRBD1
J: TRBJ1-2
size: .
DNA: TGTGCCAGCGACGCAGGGGGGGGCAACTATGGCTACACCTTC
CDR3: CASDAGGGNYGYTF

V: TRBV15
D: .
J: TRBJ1-5
size: once
DNA: TGTGCCACCGGCCCCTCCAATCAGCCCCAGCATTTT
CDR3: CATGPSNQPQHF

V: TRBV27
D: .
J: TRBJ2-7
size: .
DNA: TGTGCCAGCAGTTTGTACCCCTCCTACGAGCAGTACTTC
CDR3: CASSLYPSYEQYF

V: TRBV2
D: .
J: TRBJ2-7
size: .
DNA: TGTGCCAGCAGTGAAGGGAAGACATACTACGAGCAGTACTTC
CDR3: CASSEGKTYYEQYF

V: TRBV9
D: .
J: TRBJ1-3
size: once
DNA: TGTGCCAGCAGCGTAGATAGAAGCTCTGGAAACACCATATATTTT
CDR3: CASSVDRSSGNTIYF

V: TRBV11-2
D: TRBD2
J: TRBJ2-7
size: .
DNA: TGTGCCAGCAGCTTAGTCCCAGGACTAGCGGGGGATCACGGGGAGCAGTACTTC
CDR3: CASSLVPGLAGDHGEQYF

V: TRBV11-2
D: .
J: TRBJ2-5
size: .
DNA: TGTGCCAGCAGCTTCATGGGGGTTTTGGTGTGGGAGACCCAGTACTTC
CDR3: CASSFMGVLVWETQYF

V: TRBV9
D: .
J: TRBJ1-3
size: few
DNA: TGTGCCAGCAGCGTAGCAGAGAGCTCTGGAAACACCATATATTTT
CDR3: CASSVAESSGNTIYF

V: TRBV28
D: TRBD1
J: TRBJ1-5
size: .
DNA: TGTGCCAGCACCTGGACAGGGGGACTTGACAATCAGCCCCAGCATTTT
CDR3: CASTWTGGLDNQPQHF

V: TRBV11-2
D: .
J: TRBJ1-5
size: .
DNA: TGTGCCAGCAGCTTAGGGGACGGGTGGTCCGTCGGTCAGCCCCAGCATTTT
CDR3: CASSLGDGWSVGQPQHF

V: TRBV28
D: TRBD2
J: TRBJ2-7
size: .
DNA: TGTGCCAGCAGTTTACCAGACATTACGGGGGGCGAGCAGTACTTC
CDR3: CASSLPDITGGEQYF

V: TRBV28
D: .
J: TRBJ2-7
size: many
DNA: TGTGCCAGCAGCACCGGAGGGGGGTTCAACGAGCAGTACTTC
CDR3: CASSTGGGFNEQYF

V: TRBV5-1
D: .
J: TRBJ2-7
size: .
DNA: TGCGCCAGCCCACACCGGGCCCCTCGCGTGGGTCCTTGCGAGCAGTACTTC
CDR3: CASPHRAPRVGPCEQYF

V: TRBV10-2
D: .
J: TRBJ1-1
size: .
DNA: TGCGCCAGCAGTGAGTCGTGGGGAGGTACTGAAGCTTTCTTT
CDR3: CASSESWGGTEAFF

V: TRBV14
D: TRBD1
J: TRBJ2-1
size: .
DNA: TGTGCCAGCAGTGGGACAGAACTCTACTACAATGAGCAGTTCTTC
CDR3: CASSGTELYYNEQFF

V: TRBV7-3
D: TRBD2
J: TRBJ2-1
size: .
DNA: TGTGCCAGCAGCACCCGGACTAGCGGGAGCCTAAGCTCCTACAATGAGCAGTTCTTC
CDR3: CASSTRTSGSLSSYNEQFF

V: TRBV9
D: TRBD2
J: TRBJ2-7
size: once
DNA: TGTGCCAGCAGCGCGACTAGCGGGAGGGATCGGGTGCAGTACTTC
CDR3: CASSATSGRDRVQYF

V: TRBV4-3
D: .
J: TRBJ2-3
size: .
DNA: TGCGCCAGCAGCCAAGACGGGAGTGGCACAGATACGCAGTATTTT
CDR3: CASSQDGSGTDTQYF

V: TRBV2
D: .
J: TRBJ1-5
size: .
DNA: TGTGCCAGCAGTGAAAATTTTCAGGACAATCAGCCCCAGCATTTT
CDR3: CASSENFQDNQPQHF

V: TRBV2
D: TRBD2
J: TRBJ2-7
size: .
DNA: TGTGCCAGCAGGACCCCTGGAGCCCGAGGGACTAGCGGGAGTAGCTACGAGCAGTACTTC
CDR3: CASRTPGARGTSGSSYEQYF

V: TRBV5-1
D: TRBD1
J: TRBJ2-7
size: once
DNA: TGCGCCAGCAGCTTGGACCACCCGGGACAGGGGTACGAGCAGTACTTC
CDR3: CASSLDHPGQGYEQYF

V: TRBV29-1
D: TRBD2
J: TRBJ2-2
size: .
DNA: TGCAGCGCCGGGACTAGCGGAGTCACCGGGGAGCTGTTTTTT
CDR3: CSAGTSGVTGELFF

V: TRBV6-1
D: TRBD1
J: TRBJ2-7
size: .
DNA: TGTGCCAGCAGCTTGACAGGGGAATTCTACGAGCAGTACTTC
CDR3: CASSLTGEFYEQYF

V: TRBV5-1
D: .
J: TRBJ2-1
size: .
DNA: TGCGCCAGCAGCTTGCGCGGCCCCTACAATGAGCAGTTCTTC
CDR3: CASSLRGPYNEQFF

V: TRBV7-3
D: TRBD2
J: TRBJ2-1
size: .
DNA: TGTGCCAGCAGCTTGCGACTAGCGGACAGATCGGGGCAGTTCTTC
CDR3: CASSLRLADRSGQFF

V: TRBV7-9
D: TRBD2
J: TRBJ2-7
size: .
DNA: TGTGCCAGCAAGGGACTAGCGGGAGGTATTTCGGACGAGCAGTACTTC
CDR3: CASKGLAGGISDEQYF

V: TRBV5-5
D: .
J: TRBJ2-5
size: .
DNA: TGTGCCAGCAGCTTATACCCCCCAGGGCGAGAGACCCAGTACTTC
CDR3: CASSLYPPGRETQYF

V: TRBV11-2
D: .
J: TRBJ2-3
size: .
DNA: TGTGCCAGTAAACGGACAGATACGCAGTATTTT
CDR3: CASKRTDTQYF

V: TRBV5-6
D: .
J: TRBJ2-1
size: once
DNA: TGTGCCAGCAGCTTGGGATCAAATGAGCAGTTCTTC
CDR3: CASSLGSNEQFF

V: TRBV11-1
D: .
J: TRBJ2-7
size: .
DNA: TGTGCCAGCAGCGCCCCAGGGCTCGACTTCTACGAGCAGTACTTC
CDR3: CASSAPGLDFYEQYF

V: TRBV4-1
D: .
J: TRBJ2-7
size: .
DNA: TGCGCCAGCAGCCAAGATGGGGGGTTCCCCTACGAGCAGTACTTC
CDR3: CASSQDGGFPYEQYF

V: TRBV5-6
D: .
J: TRBJ1-1
size: once
DNA: TGTGCCAGCAGCTTGGGGGCAGGCACAGGATTCTTGACTGAAGCTTTCTTT
CDR3: CASSLGAGTGFLTEAFF

V: TRBV15
D: .
J: TRBJ2-3
size: .
DNA: TGTGCCACCAGCAGAGGGTGGTTGGGCACAGATACGCAGTATTTT
CDR3: CATSRGWLGTDTQYF

V: TRBV5-6
D: .
J: TRBJ2-2
size: .
DNA: TGTGCCAGCAGCTTGGGAGGCAGAACCACCGGGGAGCTGTTTTTT
CDR3: CASSLGGRTTGELFF

V: TRBV5-1
D: .
J: TRBJ2-7
size: .
DNA: TGCGCCAGCAGCTTGGACGGGGCCTACGAGCAGTACTTC
CDR3: CASSLDGAYEQYF

V: TRBV7-6
D: .
J: TRBJ2-3
size: .
DNA: TGTGCCAGCAGCTTATCAGAAGATACGCAGTATTTT
CDR3: CASSLSEDTQYF

V: TRBV6-6
D: TRBD2
J: TRBJ2-1
size: .
DNA: TGTGCCAGCAGTGGAGCGGGAGGCCCGAACAATGAGCAGTTCTTC
CDR3: CASSGAGGPNNEQFF

V: TRBV15
D: .
J: TRBJ2-1
size: .
DNA: TGTGCCACCAGCAGCAAGGGTCCTGGACACGTCGGTGGGCAGTTCTTC
CDR3: CATSSKGPGHVGGQFF

V: TRBV4-1
D: .
J: TRBJ2-7
size: .
DNA: TGCGCCAGCAGCCAAGTGAACCTCCCCTCCGAGCAGTACTTC
CDR3: CASSQVNLPSEQYF

V: TRBV27
D: TRBD1
J: TRBJ2-1
size: .
DNA: TGTGCCAGCAGTTCCGGGACAGGAGCCTACAATGAGCAGTTCTTC
CDR3: CASSSGTGAYNEQFF

V: TRBV11-2
D: .
J: TRBJ2-4
size: .
DNA: TGTGCCAGCAGCTTAGCGTTCCTAGCCAAAAACATTCAGTACTTC
CDR3: CASSLAFLAKNIQYF

V: TRBV7-9
D: .
J: TRBJ1-1
size: .
DNA: TGTGCCAGCAGGGGCCCTGAGAACACTGAAGCTTTCTTT
CDR3: CASRGPENTEAFF

V: TRBV11-2
D: .
J: TRBJ1-1
size: .
DNA: TGTGCCAGCAGCTTAGAAGGAGGGAGGACTGAAGCTTTCTTT
CDR3: CASSLEGGRTEAFF

V: TRBV15
D: TRBD1
J: TRBJ1-1
size: once
DNA: TGTGCCACCAGCAGGGCGGACAGGGAAGCTTTCTTT
CDR3: CATSRADREAFF

V: TRBV7-3
D: .
J: TRBJ2-2
size: .
DNA: TGTGCCAGCAGCCCCCCTTCATCCGGGGAGCTGTTTTTT
CDR3: CASSPPSSGELFF

V: TRBV5-3
D: .
J: TRBJ2-2
size: once
DNA: TGTGCCAGAAGCCTCCGACCCGTACCCGGGGAGCTGTTTTTT
CDR3: CARSLRPVPGELFF

V: TRBV11-3
D: .
J: TRBJ2-1
size: .
DNA: TGTGCCAGCAGCTCAGGGAATTACAATGAGCAGTTCTTC
CDR3: CASSSGNYNEQFF